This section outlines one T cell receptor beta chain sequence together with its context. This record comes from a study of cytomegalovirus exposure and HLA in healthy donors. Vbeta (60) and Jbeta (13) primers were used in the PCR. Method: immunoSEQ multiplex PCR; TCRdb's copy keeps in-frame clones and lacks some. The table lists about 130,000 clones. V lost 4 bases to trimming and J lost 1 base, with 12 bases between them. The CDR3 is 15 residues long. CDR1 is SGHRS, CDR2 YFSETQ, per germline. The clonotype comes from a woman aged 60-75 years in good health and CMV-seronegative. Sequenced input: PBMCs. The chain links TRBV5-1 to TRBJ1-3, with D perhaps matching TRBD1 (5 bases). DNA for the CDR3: TGCGCCAGCAGCGATCAGGGACTATCTGGAAACACCATATATTTT. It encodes CASSDQGLSGNTIYF.